These 29 T cell receptor beta chains were sequenced from one sample in a study of T cell responses to AZD1222 COVID-19 vaccine (dated by TCRdb to about 2021). The sample's time point label is to be understood as: baseline before first vaccination. The library was produced with the immunoSEQ multiplex PCR assay. TCRdb took this table from immuneACCESS and kept in-frame rearrangements with V and J called. Such tables lack part of the clones; where checked against another copy, unresolved V genes explain under half of the gap, and the rest is unexplained. The sample yields over 65,000 clones; 86% were counted once. The top ten constitute around 6.7% of the sample. The material was peripheral blood, obtained on day 0 of AZD1222 vaccination. All receptors come from an adult in good health.

The chain employs TRBV3-1 (or the pseudogene TRBV3-2) and TRBJ2-1; the D is unclear. The V end was cut by 4 bases, the J end by 7 bases, with 14 bases between. Per germline, CDR1 LGHDT and CDR2 YNNKEL (reference sequence). This CDR3 comprises 14 residues. This CDR3 is CASSLGFSANEQFF. DNA of the CDR3: TGTGCCAGCAGCCTAGGTTTTTCGGCTAATGAGCAGTTCTTC.

The sample holds one count of this clone. Other DNA sequences in the sample encode the same CDR3. The chain links TRBV7-9 to TRBJ1-2; 7 bases line up with TRBD1. Losses at the gene ends were 1 base for V and 5 bases for J; bases not matched to a gene: 1. The CDR3 is 13 residues long. Germline V gives CDR1 SEHNR, CDR2 FQNEAQ (reference sequence). CDR3: CASSLGQGYGYTF. For the CDR3, the DNA is TGTGCCAGCAGCTTAGGACAGGGATATGGCTACACCTTC.

V gene TRBV6-5 combines with J gene TRBJ1-1; D call uncertain. Germline V lookup: CDR1 MNHEY, CDR2 SVGAGI. Deletions cut 4 bases from V and 0 bases from J, with 12 bases between. The CDR3 has 15 amino acids. CDR3 protein: CASSSEIGVNTEAFF. CDR3 sequence (DNA): TGTGCCAGCAGTTCCGAGATCGGTGTGAACACTGAAGCTTTCTTT.

This clone was seen only once. The chain employs TRBV6-6 and TRBJ1-1; D call uncertain. The CDR3 length is 15 residues. Germline V gene lookup returns CDR1 MNHNY and CDR2 SVGAGI (reference sequence). The V end was cut by 10 bases, the J end by 1 base, with 19 bases between. CDR3 nucleotides: TGTGCCACCACGCCCTTAAGTGGAACGAACACTGAAGCTTTCTTT. Its translation: CATTPLSGTNTEAFF.

This chain joins TRBV28 and TRBJ2-7, with 7 bases fitting TRBD2. J gave up 8 bases and V 5 bases, and 6 bases lay outside the gene matches. Germline values: CDR1 MDHEN, CDR2 SYDVKM. CDR3 length equals 12 residues. The CDR3 DNA reads TGTGCCAGCAGTCCCCGGGAGGCGAAGCAGTACTTC. It yields the protein CASSPREAKQYF.

The chain joins TRBV7-6 to TRBJ1-2; 9 bases align to TRBD1. Germline trimming cut 5 bases from V and 3 bases from J; bases unmatched to any gene: 4. Germline V gene data show CDR1 as SGHVS and CDR2 as FNYEAQ. CDR3 length: 14 amino acids. The CDR3 nucleotides read TGTGCCAGCAGCCGGGACAGGGTGGACTATGGCTACACCTTC. This gives the protein CASSRDRVDYGYTF.

In this sample, this clone turned up once. J is TRBJ1-5 and V is TRBV25-1; D perhaps matches TRBD1 (5 bases). There are 14 residues in the CDR3. V was cut by 5 bases and J by 0 bases, with 8 bases left in between. Germline values: CDR1 MGHDK, CDR2 SYGVNS. This CDR3 reads CASSSDSSNQPQHF. CDR3 DNA: TGTGCCAGCAGTAGCGACAGTAGCAATCAGCCCCAGCATTTT.

V is TRBV6-5 and J is TRBJ2-5, with 7 bases fitting TRBD1. The CDR3 sequence is 13 residues long. Germline V gene sequence: CDR1 MNHEY, CDR2 SVGAGI. Trimming took 6 bases from V and 9 from J; bases not matched to a gene: 10. CDR3 nucleotides: TGTGCCAGCAGCACCCTAGAGGGGGCGGCCCAGTACTTC. It specifies CASSTLEGAAQYF.

V and J are TRBV7-6 and TRBJ2-1; TRBD2 matches 9 bases. Per the germline V gene, CDR1 is SGHVS and CDR2 is FNYEAQ. The trim removed 4 bases at V and 9 bases at J, leaving 10 bases unmatched. The CDR3 runs 15 residues. The CDR3 nucleotides read TGTGCCAGCAGCTCCCTTAGCGGGAGCCGGAGTGAGCAGTTCTTC. As protein: CASSSLSGSRSEQFF.

The rearrangement uses TRBV2 and TRBJ2-1; D is ambiguous. The CDR3 has 12 residues. CDR1 is SNHLY, CDR2 FYNNEI, per germline. With 7 bases removed from V and 7 bases from J, the gap between germline ends came to 11 bases. DNA of the CDR3: TGTGCCAGCAACGTCCCAACTAATGAGCAGTTCTTC. Encoded protein: CASNVPTNEQFF. The full variable domain, in which reference TRBV2 and TRBJ2-1 provide the parts outside the CDR3, is EPEVTQTPSHQVTQMGQEVILRCVPISNHLYFYWYRQILGQKVEFLVSFYNNEISEKSEIFDDQFSVERPDGSNFTLKIRSTKLEDSAMYFCASNVPTNEQFFGPGTRLTVL.

The genes are TRBV2 and TRBJ2-6, with a possible D match to TRBD1 (5 bases). V gave up 4 bases and J gave up 0 bases, with 13 bases separating them. The CDR3 contains 17 residues. Germline V lookup: CDR1 SNHLY, CDR2 FYNNEI. The CDR3, as DNA: TGTGCCAGCAGTGGTCAGGACACCCTCTCTGGGGCCAACGTCCTGACTTTC. Translating gives CASSGQDTLSGANVLTF.

V usage is TRBV14 and J usage is TRBJ2-1; 7 bases agree with TRBD2. Germline loops: CDR1 SGHDN, CDR2 FVKESK. V lost 5 bases, J lost 7 bases, and 11 bases stayed unmatched. CDR3 size: 15 residues. This chain's CDR3 is CASSVGRAVANEQFF. As DNA, the CDR3 is TGTGCCAGCAGCGTTGGGAGGGCCGTAGCTAATGAGCAGTTCTTC.

This clone was found a few times. V and J are TRBV10-3 and TRBJ2-5, with TRBD1 identical over 9 bases. Germline values: CDR1 ENHRY, CDR2 SYGVKD. V gave up 5 bases and J gave up 5 bases; unmatched junction bases: 6. The CDR3 length is 14 residues. For the CDR3, the DNA is TGTGCCATCAGTCTGGACAGGGGTATGGAGACCCAGTACTTC. This gives the protein CAISLDRGMETQYF.

The chain is built from TRBV7-8 and TRBJ2-7; D gene unclear. V was clipped by 3 bases and J by 5 bases, with 20 bases between them. Germline CDR1 reads SGHVS; CDR2 reads FQNEAQ. This CDR3 has 16 amino acids. The CDR3 here is CASSLPRLARNHEQYF. The CDR3 nucleotides read TGTGCCAGCAGCTTGCCTCGGTTAGCCAGAAACCACGAGCAGTACTTC. Complete variable domain (other parts from reference TRBV7-8 and TRBJ2-7): GAGVSQSPRYKVAKRGQDVALRCDPISGHVSLFWYQQALGQGPEFLTYFQNEAQLDKSGLPSDRFFAERPEGSVSTLKIQRTQQEDSAVYLCASSLPRLARNHEQYFGPGTRLTVT.

This chain connects TRBV18 to TRBJ2-7; the D is unclear. The V end lost 5 bases, the J end lost 2 bases, and 4 bases lay between the germline ends. Germline CDR1 reads KGHSH; CDR2 reads LQKENI. The CDR3 extends over 11 amino acids. CDR3 DNA sequence: TGTGCCAGCTCAACCGCCTACGAGCAGTACTTC. It yields the protein CASSTAYEQYF.

The J gene is TRBJ1-6, the V gene TRBV5-6; weak D call: TRBD1 (6 bases). Between the trimmed V and J ends, which lost 2 bases and 7 bases, there was a span of 13 bases. The length of the CDR3 is 15 residues. Germline V gives CDR1 SGHDT, CDR2 YYEEEE. The CDR3 nucleotides read TGTGCCAGCAGCTTAGGCGGGGGGCTAAATTCACCCCTCCACTTT. As protein: CASSLGGGLNSPLHF.

This sequence joins TRBV5-1 and TRBJ1-6; 7 bases fit TRBD1. V was pared by 2 bases and J by 6 bases, with 8 bases of the junction left unmatched. This CDR3 region has 16 residues. The V gene's germline CDR1 is SGHRS and CDR2 YFSETQ. CDR3 amino acids: CASSFQPGGSNSPLHF. As DNA, the CDR3 is TGCGCCAGCAGCTTTCAACCAGGGGGGAGTAATTCACCCCTCCACTTT.

The rearrangement uses TRBV12-3 or TRBV12-4 and TRBJ1-5, with D possibly TRBD1 on 5 matching bases. V was trimmed by 7 bases and J by 2 bases, leaving 9 bases between them. The CDR3 sequence is 13 residues long. The CDR3 protein is CASKGIGNQPQHF. The CDR3 DNA follows: TGTGCCAGCAAGGGGATTGGCAATCAGCCCCAGCATTTT.

The V and J genes are TRBV24-1 and TRBJ2-7; 9 nucleotides line up with TRBD1. The CDR3 is made up of 15 amino acids. Trimming took 3 bases from V and 4 from J; bases not matched to a gene: 6. CDR1 is KGHDR, CDR2 SFDVKD, per germline. DNA of the CDR3: TGTGCCACCAGTGATACAGGGGGCGCGGATTACGAGCAGTACTTC. Protein: CATSDTGGADYEQYF.

CDR3 sequence: CASRVDKDQPQHF. DNA of the CDR3: TGTGCCAGCAGAGTGGACAAGGATCAGCCCCAGCATTTT. The chain couples TRBV2 to TRBJ1-5; D may be TRBD1 (5 bases). Germline V CDR1 and CDR2: SNHLY, FYNNEI. V lost 6 bases and J 5 bases, leaving 11 bases between the germline ends. The CDR3 length is 13 residues.

The chain recombines TRBV19 with TRBJ2-1; 12 bases line up with TRBD1. The CDR3 extends over 16 amino acids. The V and J ends lost 4 bases and 7 bases, in that order; junction bases with no gene match: 8. The germline V gene has CDR1 LNHDA and CDR2 SQIVND (reference sequence). The DNA of the CDR3 is TGTGCCAGTAGTAGACCGGGACAGGGGGCCAGGAATGAGCAGTTCTTC. Translation gives CASSRPGQGARNEQFF.

The CDR3 protein is CSVSTGGAGNEQFF. As DNA, the CDR3 is TGCAGCGTTAGTACAGGGGGCGCAGGGAATGAGCAGTTCTTC. The chain links TRBV29-1 to TRBJ2-1; TRBD1 agrees at 9 bases. Losses at the gene ends were 5 bases for V and 7 bases for J; bases not matched to a gene: 9. The CDR3 runs to 14 residues. CDR1 and CDR2 from the germline V gene are SQVTM and ANQGSEA.

The chain uses TRBV28 and TRBJ1-6, with 8 bases identical to TRBD1. The J segment lost 8 bases and the V segment lost 5 bases, leaving 8 bases of the junction unmatched. This CDR3 comprises 15 residues. The germline V gene encodes CDR1 MDHEN and CDR2 SYDVKM. The CDR3 nucleotides are TGTGCCAGCAGTGCACCCGGACAGGGCCATTCACCCCTCCACTTT. This codes for CASSAPGQGHSPLHF.

The CDR3 is CAIGTGTTDTQYF. The CDR3 DNA reads TGTGCCATCGGGACAGGGACGACAGATACGCAGTATTTT. The chain joins TRBV10-3 to TRBJ2-3; TRBD1 matches 9 bases. J gave up 3 bases and V 8 bases, and 3 bases lay outside the gene matches. Germline V CDR1 and CDR2: ENHRY, SYGVKD. The length of the CDR3 is 13 residues.

A single count supports this clone. This chain uses TRBV5-1 with TRBJ2-5; 10 nucleotides align to TRBD2. CDR1 SGHRS and CDR2 YFSETQ come from the germline V gene. This CDR3 region has 16 residues. The trim removed 1 base at V and 1 base at J, leaving 4 bases unmatched. The CDR3 DNA sequence: TGCGCCAGCAGCTTGTTAGCGGGGGGATCCCAAGAGACCCAGTACTTC. It yields the protein CASSLLAGGSQETQYF.

The chain has TRBV28 and TRBJ2-2; D may be TRBD1 (5 bases). Germline CDR1 MDHEN, CDR2 SYDVKM. The CDR3 has 15 amino acids. Trimming left V 3 bases short and J 6 bases short, with 14 bases between. The CDR3 reads CASSLSSRVPGELFF. CDR3 nucleotides: TGTGCCAGCAGTTTGAGTTCCAGGGTTCCCGGGGAGCTGTTTTTT.

The chain is built from TRBV5-8 and TRBJ2-5; D may match TRBD1 or TRBD2 (5 bases each). Germline loops: CDR1 SGHTS, CDR2 YDEGEE. Trimming removed 2 bases at V and 3 bases at J, with 14 bases between. The CDR3 is made up of 15 amino acids. The CDR3 bases are TGTGCCAGCAGCTTCCGGGACCTGGGGGAAGAGACCCAGTACTTC. Encoded protein: CASSFRDLGEETQYF. The full variable domain, in which reference TRBV5-8 and TRBJ2-5 provide the parts outside the CDR3, is EAGVTQSPTHLIKTRGQQATLRCSPISGHTSVYWYQQALGLGLQFLLWYDEGEERNRGNFPPRFSGRQFPNYSSELNVNALELEDSALYLCASSFRDLGEETQYFGPGTRLLVL.

This sequence joins TRBV6-5 and TRBJ2-5, with 7 nucleotides matching TRBD1. The V segment lost 6 bases and the J segment 5 bases; nucleotides outside the gene matches: 12. The CDR3 has 15 amino acids. The germline CDR1 and CDR2 sequences are MNHEY and SVGAGI. This CDR3 is CASRRPTGMRETQYF. In DNA, the CDR3 is TGTGCCAGCAGGAGACCGACAGGGATGAGGGAGACCCAGTACTTC.

The V and J genes are TRBV4-2 and TRBJ2-7, with 7 bases aligning to TRBD2. The CDR3 is 15 residues long. From germline, CDR1 is LGHNA and CDR2 YNFKEQ. V was pared by 4 bases and J by 4 bases, with 10 bases of the junction left unmatched. This CDR3 reads CASSPTLGGRYEQYF. CDR3 DNA: TGTGCCAGCAGCCCGACTTTGGGCGGGAGATACGAGCAGTACTTC.